This entry lists 18 T cell receptor beta chains sequenced from one sample in a study of shared clonotypes between healthy human individuals. CD8 cells classed as naive were CD45RO-negative and positively selected for CCR7, excluding terminally differentiated effector memory CD45RA+ cells. Profiling relied on immunoSEQ multiplex PCR, and the TCRdb table lists in-frame clones only, not all of them. Among about 2.2 million clones listed, 80% to 95% were seen once. The specimen was naive CD8+ T cells from PBMCs. These receptors came from a young man in good health. Some clones in this sample may be carry-over from other donors' samples.

Only one count was recorded for this clone. V is TRBV28 and J is TRBJ1-3; a weak D match, TRBD1 (5 bases). Trimming stripped 8 bases from V and 0 bases from J, with 17 bases between. The CDR3 runs 16 residues. Looked up from germline, CDR1 is MDHEN and CDR2 is SYDVKM. DNA for the CDR3: TGTGCCAGCGGGACCCGCACACGGAGCTCTGGAAACACCATATATTTT. This gives the protein CASGTRTRSSGNTIYF. Based on the CDR3 plus reference TRBV28 and TRBJ1-3, the full variable domain is DVKVTQSSRYLVKRTGEKVFLECVQDMDHENMFWYRQDPGLGLRLIYFSYDVKMKEKGDIPEGYSVSREKKERFSLILESASTNQTSMYLCASGTRTRSSGNTIYFGEGSWLTVV.

The rearrangement joins TRBV7-2 to TRBJ2-3; 7 bases are shared with TRBD2. V dropped 5 bases and J dropped 1; count of bases not matched to a gene: 15. Germline V gene lookup returns CDR1 SGHTA and CDR2 FQGNSA. The CDR3 length is 18 residues. CDR3 residues: CASSPNRPAGYGTDTQYF. As DNA, the CDR3 is TGTGCCAGCAGCCCTAACCGCCCAGCGGGATACGGCACAGATACGCAGTATTTT.

The chain is built from TRBV7-9 and TRBJ2-2, with TRBD2 matching 7 bases. Germline V lookup: CDR1 SEHNR, CDR2 FQNEAQ (reference sequence). The CDR3 extends over 17 amino acids. Trimming cost V 5 bases and J 2 bases; bases outside gene matches: 11. The CDR3 region is CASSDRPQGLNTGELFF. Here the CDR3 DNA reads TGTGCCAGCAGCGATAGGCCGCAGGGACTAAACACCGGGGAGCTGTTTTTT.

The V call is TRBV6-6, the J call TRBJ2-7; D gene uncertain. The CDR3 is 13 amino acids. Trimming stripped 0 bases from V and 4 bases from J, with 7 bases between. Germline assignment: CDR1 MNHNY and CDR2 SVGAGI (reference sequence). The CDR3 region is CASSYSVRYEQYF. CDR3 sequence (DNA): TGTGCCAGCAGTTACTCGGTGAGGTACGAGCAGTACTTC.

The CDR3 reads CASSQRQGVGGYTF. CDR3 bases: TGTGCCAGCAGTCAACGACAGGGAGTCGGTGGCTACACCTTC. The chain is built from TRBV27 and TRBJ1-2; 7 bases match TRBD1. The V segment lost 5 bases and the J segment 7 bases; nucleotides outside the gene matches: 10. CDR1 MNHEY and CDR2 SMNVEV come from the germline V gene (reference sequence). This CDR3 contains 14 residues.

This chain uses TRBV29-1 with TRBJ2-3; D is perhaps TRBD1 or TRBD2 (5 bases each). V lost 7 bases to trimming and J lost 2 bases, with 31 bases between them. CDR1 and CDR2 from the germline V gene are SQVTM and ANQGSEA. The CDR3 covers 19 residues. The CDR3 sequence is CSAARGAGERISFTDTQYF. The CDR3, as DNA: TGCAGCGCTGCCCGAGGGGCCGGGGAACGGATCTCCTTCACAGATACGCAGTATTTT.

The chain carries TRBV7-9 and TRBJ2-1; TRBD2 is a possible D gene (5 bases). The CDR3 consists of 13 residues. Trimming shortened V by 4 bases and J by 7 bases, and 11 bases separated the two germline ends. The germline V gene has CDR1 SEHNR and CDR2 FQNEAQ (reference sequence). DNA of the CDR3: TGTGCCAGCAGCTCCAGAGGGCCGAATGAGCAGTTCTTC. This translates into CASSSRGPNEQFF.

V is TRBV29-1 and J is TRBJ2-1, with 7 bases identical to TRBD2. CDR3 length equals 15 residues. The V gene's germline CDR1 is SQVTM and CDR2 ANQGSEA. Germline trimming cut 5 bases from V and 9 bases from J; bases unmatched to any gene: 16. For the CDR3, the DNA is TGCAGCGTTTTGGGCGGGAGCCCTCTACGAGGTGAGCAGTTCTTC. Translation: CSVLGGSPLRGEQFF.

This sequence joins TRBV5-4 and TRBJ2-7; D ambiguous. The length of the CDR3 is 13 residues. Trimming took 4 bases from V and 5 from J, leaving 13 bases between them. Germline lookup yields CDR1 SGHNT and CDR2 YYREEE (reference sequence). The CDR3 coding sequence is TGTGCCAGCAGCCCCGCCCCTCAGCACGAGCAGTACTTC. Its protein is CASSPAPQHEQYF.

This chain joins TRBV28 and TRBJ1-2; D gene unclear. The V gene's germline CDR1 is MDHEN and CDR2 SYDVKM. V was shortened by 5 bases and J by 0 bases, with 16 bases between the two germline ends. This CDR3 contains 16 residues. The CDR3 nucleotides are TGTGCCAGCAGTCTTATCCCCGGTGGTACTAACTATGGCTACACCTTC. Amino acids: CASSLIPGGTNYGYTF.

The rearrangement links TRBV7-8 to TRBJ2-5, with 7 bases identical to TRBD1. The CDR3 spans 16 residues. Germline-derived CDR1 and CDR2 are SGHVS and FQNEAQ. V shed 0 bases and J 0 bases; nucleotides not matched to a gene: 4. CDR3 sequence: CASSLAGTVYQETQYF. The CDR3 coding sequence is TGTGCCAGCAGCTTAGCGGGGACAGTGTACCAAGAGACCCAGTACTTC.

This clone was picked up one time. The chain uses TRBV10-3 and TRBJ2-3, with D perhaps matching TRBD1 or TRBD2 (6 bases each). The CDR3 contains 15 residues. The germline V gene encodes CDR1 ENHRY and CDR2 SYGVKD. Deletions cut 2 bases from V and 5 bases from J, with 14 bases between. This CDR3 is CAISEGGLGEDTQYF. CDR3 DNA: TGTGCCATCAGTGAGGGGGGGCTAGGTGAAGATACGCAGTATTTT.

This chain links TRBV7-9 with TRBJ2-3; possible D gene TRBD2, 5 bases. Between the trimmed V and J ends, which lost 4 bases and 1 base, there was a span of 15 bases. CDR3 length equals 16 residues. The V gene's germline CDR1 is SEHNR and CDR2 FQNEAQ (reference sequence). Written as DNA, the CDR3 is TGTGCCAGCAGCTCGCCCGGAGGTGTGGGCACAGATACGCAGTATTTT. As protein: CASSSPGGVGTDTQYF. The complete variable domain, with remaining parts taken from reference TRBV7-9 and TRBJ2-3, reads DTGVSQNPRHKITKRGQNVTFRCDPISEHNRLYWYRQTLGQGPEFLTYFQNEAQLEKSRLLSDRFSAERPKGSFSTLEIQRTEQGDSAMYLCASSSPGGVGTDTQYFGPGTRLTVL.

The gene calls are TRBV5-6 and TRBJ2-7, with unresolved D. The CDR3 extends over 14 amino acids. V lost 4 bases to trimming and J lost 0 bases, with 11 bases between them. CDR1 is SGHDT, CDR2 YYEEEE, per germline. DNA for the CDR3: TGTGCCAGCAGCGACGGGCCAAACTCCTACGAGCAGTACTTC. Translating it yields CASSDGPNSYEQYF.

V gene TRBV10-1 combines with J gene TRBJ2-7, with TRBD2 identical over 11 bases. J lost 6 bases, V lost 3 bases, and 4 bases had no gene match. The CDR3 loop spans 14 amino acids. Germline assignment: CDR1 WNHNN and CDR2 SYGVQD (reference sequence). CDR3 sequence reads: CASSDSGRAREQYF. The CDR3 coding sequence is TGCGCCAGCAGTGATAGCGGGAGGGCCCGCGAGCAGTACTTC.

With regard to this clone: This sequence may be a read error, since a much larger clone differs from it by one base. At the DNA level, this CDR3 is encoded by other sequences in the same sample as well. The rearrangement links TRBV27 to TRBJ2-7; D unclear. CDR1 is MNHEY and CDR2 is SMNVEV in the germline V gene (reference sequence). This CDR3 comprises 13 residues. The germline V and J ends were trimmed by 2 bases and 1 base, with 6 bases remaining between them. The chain's CDR3 is CASSLRQSYEQYF. CDR3 DNA: TGTGCCAGCAGTTTACGGCAGTCCTACGAGCAGTACTTC.

This clone was seen only a few times. The chain carries TRBV21-1 and TRBJ1-2. TRBV21-1 is termed a pseudogene. The CDR3 loop spans 13 amino acids. CDR3 DNA: TGTGCCAGCAGCAAAGTCGTCCGGCGGGGCTACACCTTC. Amino acid sequence: CASSKVVRRGYTF.

The chain links TRBV9 to TRBJ2-6, with 8 bases matching TRBD1. V lost 3 bases, J lost 0 bases, and 17 bases stayed unmatched. CDR3 length: 21 amino acids. Per germline, CDR1 SGDLS and CDR2 YYNGEE. The CDR3 DNA reads TGTGCCAGCAGCGACTCCATAGGGGGGACAGGAATTCCCTCTGGGGCCAACGTCCTGACTTTC. Encoded protein: CASSDSIGGTGIPSGANVLTF. Full variable domain (remainder filled in from reference TRBV9 and TRBJ2-6): DSGVTQTPKHLITATGQRVTLRCSPRSGDLSVYWYQQSLDQGLQFLIQYYNGEERAKGNILERFSAQQFPDLHSELNLSSLELGDSALYFCASSDSIGGTGIPSGANVLTFGAGSRLTVL.